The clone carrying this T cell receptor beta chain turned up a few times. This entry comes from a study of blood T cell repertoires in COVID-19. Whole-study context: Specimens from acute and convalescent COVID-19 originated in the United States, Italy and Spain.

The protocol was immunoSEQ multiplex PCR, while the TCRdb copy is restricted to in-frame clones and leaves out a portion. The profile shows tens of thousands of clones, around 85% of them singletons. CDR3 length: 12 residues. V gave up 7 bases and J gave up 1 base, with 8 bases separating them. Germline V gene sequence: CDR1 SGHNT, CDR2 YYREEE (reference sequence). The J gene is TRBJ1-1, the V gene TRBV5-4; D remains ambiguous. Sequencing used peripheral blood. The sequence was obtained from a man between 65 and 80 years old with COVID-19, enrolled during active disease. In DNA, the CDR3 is TGTGCCAGCCAAGAGGGGAACACTGAAGCTTTCTTT. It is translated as CASQEGNTEAFF.